The present T cell receptor (beta chain) was sequenced within a study of brain T cells in children with intractable seizures. Only cases whose brain tissue showed the highest T cell transcript signatures were sequenced. Before surgery, patients took at least one anti-epileptic drug. The table came from immunoSEQ multiplex PCR; TCRdb's copy has only in-frame clones and leaves some out. Of 100,000 to 120,000 clones in the sample, approximately 94% were seen once. Study-level findings and limits: Viral specificity was inferred only from CDR3 similarity; HCMV serostatus was unknown.

Note on this clone: The antigen is undetermined.

The sequenced sample was peripheral blood, obtained at surgery. The TCR originated in a boy younger than two with hemimegalencephaly and intractable seizures.

The CDR3 DNA reads TGTGCCAGCAGTTTACCTACAGGGGGCGCGGGAGAGACCCAGTACTTC. This gives the protein CASSLPTGGAGETQYF. The rearrangement links TRBV28 to TRBJ2-5; 9 bases line up with TRBD1. Germline assignment: CDR1 MDHEN and CDR2 SYDVKM. The CDR3 is 16 amino acids. Germline trimming cut 2 bases from V and 4 bases from J; bases unmatched to any gene: 8.